These 15 T cell receptor beta chains share one sample of origin, sequenced in a study of T cell changes during pregnancy in multiple sclerosis. The table came from immunoSEQ multiplex PCR; TCRdb's copy has only in-frame clones and leaves some out. The top ten clones hold less than 0.85% of a sample with 100,000 to 140,000 clones, roughly 90% of them seen once. Sequencing used peripheral blood, obtained in the third trimester of pregnancy. The source of these receptors is a female donor in good health, enrolled as a control in a pregnancy study.

The chain has TRBV19 and TRBJ2-2; 11 bases are a match to TRBD1. Germline-derived CDR1 and CDR2 are LNHDA and SQIVND (reference sequence). CDR3 size: 15 residues. The V and J ends lost 9 bases and 4 bases, in that order; junction bases with no gene match: 7. The CDR3 is CASQDRGLSTGELFF. CDR3 nucleotide sequence: TGTGCCAGCCAGGACAGGGGGCTTTCCACCGGGGAGCTGTTTTTT.

The rearrangement joins TRBV6-4 to TRBJ2-1, with 11 bases aligning to TRBD1. The CDR3 extends over 15 amino acids. Germline CDR1 reads MRHNA; CDR2 reads SNTAGT. V lost 5 bases, J lost 7 bases, and 7 bases stayed unmatched. The CDR3 protein is CASSKSGTGGNEQFF. The DNA of the CDR3 is TGTGCCAGCAGTAAGTCCGGGACAGGGGGGAATGAGCAGTTCTTC.

The chain joins TRBV11-3 to TRBJ1-6; TRBD1 agrees at 7 bases. V gave up 4 bases and J gave up 4 bases; unmatched junction bases: 4. The CDR3 runs 15 residues. CDR1 and CDR2 (germline): SGHNT, YENEEA. The DNA of the CDR3 is TGTGCCAGCAGCTCCGGGACAGATTATAATTCACCCCTCCACTTT. Its translation is CASSSGTDYNSPLHF. Full variable domain (remainder filled in from reference TRBV11-3 and TRBJ1-6): EAGVVQSPRYKIIEKKQPVAFWCNPISGHNTLYWYLQNLGQGPELLIRYENEEAVDDSQLPKDRFSAERLKGVDSTLKIQPAELGDSAVYLCASSSGTDYNSPLHFGNGTRLTVT.

The chain combines TRBV6-1 with TRBJ1-1; tentative D call: TRBD1 (6 bases). The V gene's germline CDR1 is MNHNS and CDR2 SASEGT. The length of the CDR3 is 13 residues. The germline V and J ends were trimmed by 7 bases and 7 bases, with 16 bases remaining between them. The CDR3 coding sequence is TGTGCCAGCAACTTACAGGGTGTGGGTGAAGCTTTCTTT. The encoded protein is CASNLQGVGEAFF.

The J gene is TRBJ2-7, the V gene TRBV7-9; the match to TRBD2 covers 12 bases. CDR1 and CDR2 (germline): SEHNR, FQNEAQ (reference sequence). This CDR3 has 16 amino acids. J gave up 2 bases and V 5 bases, and 7 bases lay outside the gene matches. Here the CDR3 reads CASSTGLAGTTYEQYF. CDR3 DNA sequence: TGTGCCAGCAGCACTGGACTAGCGGGGACGACCTACGAGCAGTACTTC.

The chain combines TRBV10-3 with TRBJ1-1; D might be TRBD1 (5 bases). Trimming removed 3 bases at V and 3 bases at J, with 11 bases between. Germline CDR1 reads ENHRY; CDR2 reads SYGVKD. This CDR3 region has 14 residues. DNA for the CDR3: TGTGCCATCAGTGAAATGGGGGGGGACACTGAAGCTTTCTTT. It codes for CAISEMGGDTEAFF.

This clone appeared once. J is TRBJ1-5 and V is TRBV6-1; D gene uncertain. The V gene lost 2 bases and the J gene lost 6 bases, with 11 bases spanning the gap. The germline gives CDR1 MNHNS, CDR2 SASEGT. CDR3 size: 14 residues. DNA for the CDR3: TGTGCCAGCAGTGAAACGACGCGAGGTCAGCCCCAGCATTTT. This gives the protein CASSETTRGQPQHF.

This chain uses TRBV7-2 with TRBJ1-2; D is unresolved. Germline lookup yields CDR1 SGHTA and CDR2 FQGNSA. The V end lost 2 bases, the J end lost 8 bases, and 15 bases lay between the germline ends. The CDR3 is made up of 14 amino acids. The CDR3 spells CASSLRTASSGYTF. The CDR3 region has the DNA TGTGCCAGCAGCTTACGTACAGCATCGTCGGGCTACACCTTC.

The chain carries TRBV30 and TRBJ1-2; D may be TRBD1 (6 bases). Germline V lookup: CDR1 GTSNPN, CDR2 SVGIG (reference sequence). This CDR3 contains 13 residues. The V end was cut by 0 bases, the J end by 5 bases, with 10 bases between. The CDR3 sequence is CAWSVAQGYGYTF. Here the CDR3 DNA reads TGTGCCTGGAGTGTAGCGCAGGGGTATGGCTACACCTTC. The whole variable domain, remainder taken from reference TRBV30 and TRBJ1-2, is SQTIHQWPATLVQPVGSPLSLECTVEGTSNPNLYWYRQAAGRGLQLLFYSVGIGQISSEVPQNLSASRPQDRQFILSSKKLLLSDSGFYLCAWSVAQGYGYTFGSGTRLTVV.

The V call is TRBV7-8, the J call TRBJ2-3; D not certain. Germline V gives CDR1 SGHVS, CDR2 FQNEAQ. The CDR3 runs 13 residues. Trimming shortened V by 2 bases and J by 3 bases, and 6 bases separated the two germline ends. The CDR3: CASSLSLTDTQYF. For the CDR3, the DNA is TGTGCCAGCAGCTTATCGTTGACAGATACGCAGTATTTT.

The V call is TRBV7-9, the J call TRBJ1-3; D gene ambiguous. The CDR3 sequence is 11 residues long. The germline V and J ends were trimmed by 5 bases and 8 bases, with 7 bases remaining between them. CDR1 is SEHNR and CDR2 is FQNEAQ in the germline V gene (reference sequence). The DNA for the CDR3 is TGTGCCAGCAGCCCCGAGGACACCATATATTTT. As protein: CASSPEDTIYF. The whole variable domain, filled in from reference TRBV7-9 and TRBJ1-3, reads DTGVSQNPRHKITKRGQNVTFRCDPISEHNRLYWYRQTLGQGPEFLTYFQNEAQLEKSRLLSDRFSAERPKGSFSTLEIQRTEQGDSAMYLCASSPEDTIYFGEGSWLTVV.

This chain connects TRBV18 to TRBJ1-2; TRBD1 matches 9 bases. CDR3 length equals 15 residues. Germline CDR1 reads KGHSH; CDR2 reads LQKENI. After removal of 5 bases from V and 2 bases from J, the junction contained 6 bases not matched to a gene. The chain's CDR3 is CASSTRGQGNYGYTF. The CDR3 region has the DNA TGTGCCAGCTCAACCCGGGGACAGGGAAACTATGGCTACACCTTC.

The V call is TRBV6-6, the J call TRBJ2-1, with 8 positions matching TRBD2. CDR3 length equals 15 residues. Germline V lookup: CDR1 MNHNY, CDR2 SVGAGI (reference sequence). V trimming: 4 bases; J trimming: 5 bases; junction bases outside the gene matches: 7. CDR3 sequence (DNA): TGTGCCAGCAGTTTCCTCGGGGGGGCAAACAATGAGCAGTTCTTC. This encodes CASSFLGGANNEQFF.

This clone was detected only once. J is TRBJ1-2 and V is TRBV7-2, with 9 nucleotides matching TRBD1. This CDR3 contains 16 residues. V trimming: 5 bases; J trimming: 3 bases; junction bases outside the gene matches: 10. Germline V gene lookup returns CDR1 SGHTA and CDR2 FQGNSA. The DNA for the CDR3 is TGTGCCAGCAGCCATATTACAGGGGGCGATTACTATGGCTACACCTTC. This encodes CASSHITGGDYYGYTF.

The chain has TRBV7-6 and TRBJ1-1; the D is unclear. Trimming took off 0 bases at V and 1 base at J, with 6 bases between the two ends. The germline V gene encodes CDR1 SGHVS and CDR2 FNYEAQ. The length of the CDR3 is 14 residues. CDR3 region: CASSLAAANTEAFF. In DNA, the CDR3 is TGTGCCAGCAGCTTAGCGGCGGCGAACACTGAAGCTTTCTTT.